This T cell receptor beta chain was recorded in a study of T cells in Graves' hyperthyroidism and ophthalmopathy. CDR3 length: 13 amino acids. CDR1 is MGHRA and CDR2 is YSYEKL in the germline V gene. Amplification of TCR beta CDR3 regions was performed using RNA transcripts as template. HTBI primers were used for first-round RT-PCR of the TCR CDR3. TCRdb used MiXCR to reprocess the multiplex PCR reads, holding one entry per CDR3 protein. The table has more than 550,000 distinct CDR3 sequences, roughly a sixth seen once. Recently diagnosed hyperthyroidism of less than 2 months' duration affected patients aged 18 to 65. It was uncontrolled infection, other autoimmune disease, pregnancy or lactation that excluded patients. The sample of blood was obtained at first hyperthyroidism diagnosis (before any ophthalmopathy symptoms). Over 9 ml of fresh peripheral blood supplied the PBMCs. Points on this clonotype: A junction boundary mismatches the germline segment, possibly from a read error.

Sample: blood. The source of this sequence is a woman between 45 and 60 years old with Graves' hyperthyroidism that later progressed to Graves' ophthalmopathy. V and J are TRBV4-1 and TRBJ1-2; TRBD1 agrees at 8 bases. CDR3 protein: CASSFDRGYGYTF. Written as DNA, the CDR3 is TGTGCCAGCAGCTTCGACAGGGGCTATGGCTACACCTTC.